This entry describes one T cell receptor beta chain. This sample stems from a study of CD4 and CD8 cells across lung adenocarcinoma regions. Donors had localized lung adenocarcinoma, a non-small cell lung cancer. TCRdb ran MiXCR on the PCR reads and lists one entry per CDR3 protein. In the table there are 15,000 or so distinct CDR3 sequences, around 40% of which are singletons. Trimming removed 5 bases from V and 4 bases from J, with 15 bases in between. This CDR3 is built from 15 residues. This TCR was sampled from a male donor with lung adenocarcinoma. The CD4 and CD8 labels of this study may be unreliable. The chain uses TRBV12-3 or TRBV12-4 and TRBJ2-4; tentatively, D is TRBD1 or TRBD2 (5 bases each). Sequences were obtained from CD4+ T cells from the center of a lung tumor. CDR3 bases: TGTGCCAGCAGTCCGGGGCTGTGCGGGAAAAACATTCAGTACTTC. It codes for CASSPGLCGKNIQYF.